This passage covers 22 T cell receptor beta chains from one sample sequenced in a study of early T cells in non-severe SARS-CoV-2 infection. TCRdb processed the 5' RACE reads anew with MiXCR; each CDR3 protein has one entry. The data show roughly 9,200 distinct CDR3 sequences, with about 5% seen just once and 9% to 10% held by the top ten. The sample consisted of whole blood. The source is an adult who was a healthcare worker with PCR-confirmed SARS-CoV-2 infection or an uninfected control (not recorded which).

This clonotype is categorized as medium-sized. The chain joins TRBV15 to TRBJ2-7, with 8 bases identical to TRBD1. This CDR3 contains 14 residues. V lost 1 base to trimming and J lost 5 bases; unmatched junction nucleotides: 4. Germline values: CDR1 LNHNV, CDR2 YYDKDF (reference sequence). This chain's CDR3 is CATSRVRTGNEQYV. CDR3 DNA: TGTGCCACCAGCAGAGTAAGGACAGGGAACGAGCAGTACGTC.

This clonotype is labeled as medium-sized. The chain has TRBV4-3 and TRBJ2-3, with D uncertain. Trimming left V 0 bases short and J 6 bases short, with 7 bases between. Germline V gives CDR1 LGHNA, CDR2 YSLEER. The CDR3 has 13 residues. CDR3 DNA: TGCGCCAGCAGCCAAGATCGAGTGGATACGCAGTATTTT. Translating it yields CASSQDRVDTQYF.

By share, this clonotype ranks as medium-sized (0.01 to 0.1%). The CDR3 DNA reads as TGTGCCAGCAGCGAACCTCCTAAGGCGAATTCACCCCTCCACTTT. Its protein is CASSEPPKANSPLHF. The chain uses TRBV3-1 and TRBJ1-6; D remains unclear. The CDR3 runs 15 residues. Trimming shortened V by 5 bases and J by 7 bases, and 15 bases separated the two germline ends. Germline CDR1 LGHDT, CDR2 YNNKEL (reference sequence).

This clonotype was seen only a few times. The rearrangement uses TRBV7-9 and TRBJ2-1, with D possibly TRBD2 on 6 matching bases. Germline CDR1 and CDR2: SEHNR and FQNEAQ (reference sequence). This CDR3 has 16 amino acids. Trimming shortened V by 0 bases and J by 5 bases, and 14 bases separated the two germline ends. CDR3 nucleotides: TGTGCCAGCAGCTTAGCGCGAGCGGAGGGAAACAATGAGCAGTTCTTC. It is translated as CASSLARAEGNNEQFF.

This clonotype is medium-sized within its sample. The CDR3 sequence: CSALQGPNNEQFF. The CDR3 coding sequence is TGCAGTGCTCTACAGGGGCCGAACAATGAGCAGTTCTTC. This chain connects TRBV20-1 to TRBJ2-1; 7 bases match TRBD1. CDR3 length: 13 amino acids. Germline V lookup: CDR1 DFQATT, CDR2 SNEGSKA (reference sequence). V lost 5 bases and J lost 5; bases outside the gene matches: 6.

By share of the sample, this clonotype is medium-sized (0.01 to 0.1%). The chain uses TRBV5-6 and TRBJ2-3; 10 bases line up with TRBD2. Germline V gives CDR1 SGHDT, CDR2 YYEEEE. The CDR3 extends over 14 amino acids. J gave up 5 bases and V 4 bases, and 4 bases lay outside the gene matches. This CDR3 reads CASSAGLARDTQYF. Here the CDR3 DNA reads TGTGCCAGCAGCGCGGGACTAGCGAGAGATACGCAGTATTTT.

This clonotype was recorded at least ten times. J is TRBJ2-2 and V is TRBV27; 15 nucleotides line up with TRBD2. The CDR3 covers 19 residues. V shed 4 bases and J 4 bases; nucleotides not matched to a gene: 10. CDR1 MNHEY and CDR2 SMNVEV come from the germline V gene (reference sequence). CDR3 amino acids: CASSSWTSGRAPGTGELFF. Here the CDR3 DNA reads TGTGCCAGCAGTTCGTGGACTAGCGGGAGGGCCCCCGGCACCGGGGAGCTGTTTTTT.

By share, this clonotype counts as medium-sized. The CDR3: CASNSPGKSSYEQYF. The CDR3 DNA sequence: TGTGCCAGCAATTCACCGGGAAAAAGCTCCTACGAGCAGTACTTC. This rearrangement joins TRBV6-5 to TRBJ2-7, with D maybe TRBD2 (5 bases). The ends were cut back, 7 bases at V and 0 bases at J, with 16 bases in the middle. This CDR3 is built from 15 residues. Per the germline V gene, CDR1 is MNHEY and CDR2 is SVGAGI.

In its sample, this clonotype ranks as medium-sized. The rearrangement links TRBV19 to TRBJ1-5; the match to TRBD1 covers 9 bases. With V trimmed by 3 bases and J by 9 bases, 12 bases remained unmatched. Per the germline V gene, CDR1 is LNHDA and CDR2 is SQIVND (reference sequence). The CDR3 loop spans 16 amino acids. CDR3 loop: CASSIEGGQGPRPQHF. Written as DNA, the CDR3 is TGTGCCAGTAGTATCGAAGGGGGACAGGGCCCTAGGCCCCAGCATTTT.

In its sample, this clonotype is medium-sized. The chain couples TRBV4-3 to TRBJ2-3, with TRBD2 matching over 7 bases. The CDR3 extends over 17 amino acids. CDR1 and CDR2 (germline): LGHNA, YSLEER. J gave up 0 bases and V 0 bases, and 6 bases lay outside the gene matches. For the CDR3, the DNA is TGCGCCAGCAGCCAAGATCTCGCAGCGGGGAGCACAGATACGCAGTATTTT. This codes for CASSQDLAAGSTDTQYF.

In its sample, this clonotype was seen many times. The chain links TRBV4-3 to TRBJ2-1; D uncertain. The V end lost 4 bases, the J end lost 6 bases, and 10 bases lay between the germline ends. Per germline, CDR1 LGHNA and CDR2 YSLEER. This CDR3 has 13 residues. CDR3 loop: CASSPGLTNEQFF. DNA of the CDR3: TGCGCCAGCAGCCCCGGGCTTACCAATGAGCAGTTCTTC.

This clonotype is categorized as medium-sized. V is TRBV11-3 and J is TRBJ1-3, with 9 bases identical to TRBD1. CDR1 SGHNT and CDR2 YENEEA come from the germline V gene. The CDR3 spans 14 residues. The ends lost 4 bases at V and 8 bases at J; junction bases unmatched: 6. The CDR3: CASSSRDRVYTIYF. CDR3 DNA sequence: TGTGCCAGCAGCTCCCGGGACAGGGTTTACACCATATATTTT.

This clonotype was recorded many times. The genes are TRBV11-2 and TRBJ1-1; no definite D call. V dropped 3 bases and J dropped 5 bases, with 19 bases sitting between them. Germline CDR1 reads SGHAT; CDR2 reads FQNNGV. The CDR3 consists of 16 residues. The CDR3 is CASSFTRGSRRTEAFF. The CDR3, as DNA: TGTGCCAGCAGCTTCACTCGCGGGAGCAGGAGGACTGAAGCTTTCTTT. Combining the CDR3 with reference TRBV11-2 and TRBJ1-1 gives the whole variable domain EAGVAQSPRYKIIEKRQSVAFWCNPISGHATLYWYQQILGQGPKLLIQFQNNGVVDDSQLPKDRFSAERLKGVDSTLKIQPAKLEDSAVYLCASSFTRGSRRTEAFFGQGTRLTVV.

Ten or more counts support this clonotype. The chain recombines TRBV20-1 with TRBJ2-1; D remains unclear. With 4 bases removed from V and 4 bases from J, the gap between germline ends came to 2 bases. Germline V lookup: CDR1 DFQATT, CDR2 SNEGSKA (reference sequence). This CDR3 contains 10 residues. The DNA for the CDR3 is TGCAGTGCTATTTACAATGAGCAGTTCTTC. This encodes CSAIYNEQFF.

The chain is built from TRBV6-5 and TRBJ1-6, with TRBD1 as a possible D gene (6 bases). The CDR3 length is 17 residues. The germline gives CDR1 MNHEY, CDR2 SVGAGI. V lost 0 bases and J 7 bases, leaving 16 bases between the germline ends. The CDR3 DNA sequence: TGTGCCAGCAGTTACTCGGATGTAGGACAGAAGAATTCACCCCTCCACTTT. Amino acids: CASSYSDVGQKNSPLHF.

The rearrangement joins TRBV19 to TRBJ2-5; 7 bases are a match to TRBD2. V was clipped by 4 bases and J by 3 bases; unmatched bases: 8. The germline CDR1 and CDR2 sequences are LNHDA and SQIVND (reference sequence). The CDR3 is 15 residues long. The CDR3: CASSTGGSRKETQYF. The CDR3 nucleotides read TGTGCCAGTAGTACCGGCGGGAGTAGGAAAGAGACCCAGTACTTC. Combining the CDR3 with reference TRBV19 and TRBJ2-5 gives the whole variable domain DGGITQSPKYLFRKEGQNVTLSCEQNLNHDAMYWYRQDPGQGLRLIYYSQIVNDFQKGDIAEGYSVSREKKESFPLTVTSAQKNPTAFYLCASSTGGSRKETQYFGPGTRLLVL.

Many counts were recorded for this clonotype. The chain couples TRBV7-9 to TRBJ2-2, with 8 bases that match TRBD2. The CDR3 is made up of 16 amino acids. V lost 8 bases, J lost 1 base, and 9 bases stayed unmatched. Germline CDR1 is SEHNR and CDR2 is FQNEAQ (reference sequence). The CDR3 DNA sequence: TGTGCCAGCCCCTCGACGGGGGGGGTGAACACCGGGGAGCTGTTTTTT. Protein product: CASPSTGGVNTGELFF.

This clonotype is judged medium-sized. The V call is TRBV7-6, the J call TRBJ2-1; D perhaps matches TRBD2 (6 bases). The V end was cut by 1 base, the J end by 2 bases, with 18 bases between. CDR1 SGHVS and CDR2 FNYEAQ come from the germline V gene. CDR3 length: 18 amino acids. CDR3 protein: CASSLGDFGREPYNEQFF. The CDR3 coding sequence is TGTGCCAGCAGCTTAGGGGACTTCGGTCGGGAGCCCTACAATGAGCAGTTCTTC. The whole variable domain, remainder taken from reference TRBV7-6 and TRBJ2-1, is GAGVSQSPRYKVTKRGQDVALRCDPISGHVSLYWYRQALGQGPEFLTYFNYEAQQDKSGLPNDRFSAERPEGSISTLTIQRTEQRDSAMYRCASSLGDFGREPYNEQFFGPGTRLTVL.

This clonotype rates as medium-sized. The V call is TRBV11-2, the J call TRBJ2-7; the match to TRBD2 covers 12 bases. The trim removed 0 bases at V and 2 bases at J, leaving 11 bases unmatched. From germline, CDR1 is SGHAT and CDR2 FQNNGV. This CDR3 is built from 19 residues. The CDR3 is CASSLEISSGRGYTYEQYF. Written as DNA, the CDR3 is TGTGCCAGCAGCTTAGAAATATCTAGCGGGAGGGGATATACCTACGAGCAGTACTTC. The complete variable domain, with remaining parts taken from reference TRBV11-2 and TRBJ2-7, reads EAGVAQSPRYKIIEKRQSVAFWCNPISGHATLYWYQQILGQGPKLLIQFQNNGVVDDSQLPKDRFSAERLKGVDSTLKIQPAKLEDSAVYLCASSLEISSGRGYTYEQYFGPGTRLTVT.

DNA for the CDR3: TGCAGCGTCCGAAGCGGGGGCAATGAGCAGTTCTTC. It specifies CSVRSGGNEQFF. The chain recombines TRBV29-1 with TRBJ2-1, with 8 bases matching TRBD2. This CDR3 comprises 12 residues. The trim removed 6 bases at V and 6 bases at J, leaving 4 bases unmatched. CDR1 and CDR2 from the germline V gene are SQVTM and ANQGSEA.

This chain joins TRBV10-3 and TRBJ2-3, with D unclear. V shed 3 bases and J shed 5 bases, with 6 bases lying between them. CDR1 ENHRY and CDR2 SYGVKD come from the germline V gene. The CDR3 length is 12 residues. The CDR3 nucleotides are TGTGCCATCAGTGAATCAGGAGATACGCAGTATTTT. This translates into CAISESGDTQYF.

This clonotype was picked up many times. J is TRBJ2-1 and V is TRBV24-1, with D possibly TRBD1 on 5 matching bases. Looked up from germline, CDR1 is KGHDR and CDR2 is SFDVKD. The V end was cut by 1 base, the J end by 4 bases, with 10 bases between. The CDR3 sequence is 15 residues long. The chain's CDR3 is CATSDFPDSYNEQFF. In nucleotides, the CDR3 is TGTGCCACCAGTGATTTTCCCGACAGTTACAATGAGCAGTTCTTC.